What follows are 10 T cell receptor beta chains derived from one specimen sequenced in a study of T cell repertoires and Cas9 in healthy adults. Clones were read by immunoSEQ multiplex PCR, and TCRdb kept only the in-frame ones, dropping some. The data hold approximately 22,000 clones, with 92% observed a single time. Sequencing was performed on CD4+ effector T cells (CD127+, CD25-, CD137-, CD154-) from PBMCs; culture status not recorded. The source is a human donor in good health.

The V and J genes are TRBV6-6 and TRBJ1-2; 7 bases align to TRBD1. The CDR3 runs to 14 residues. Per the germline V gene, CDR1 is MNHNY and CDR2 is SVGAGI (reference sequence). J gave up 4 bases and V 6 bases, and 8 bases lay outside the gene matches. The CDR3 spells CASRSGQERYGYTF. CDR3 coding DNA: TGTGCCAGCAGGAGCGGACAGGAACGCTATGGCTACACCTTC.

The genes are TRBV19 and TRBJ2-3, with 12 bases aligning to TRBD1. Germline V lookup: CDR1 LNHDA, CDR2 SQIVND (reference sequence). CDR3 length: 16 residues. V lost 4 bases, J lost 6 bases, and 8 bases stayed unmatched. Written as DNA, the CDR3 is TGTGCCAGTAGTAGGTCGGGACAGGGGGCCGAGGATACGCAGTATTTT. This codes for CASSRSGQGAEDTQYF.

This rearrangement joins TRBV2 to TRBJ1-1; D remains ambiguous. The CDR3 runs 13 residues. Germline-derived CDR1 and CDR2 are SNHLY and FYNNEI. V shed 7 bases and J shed 3 bases, with 12 bases lying between them. DNA of the CDR3: TGTGCCAGCATCCGACCGCCCGACACTGAAGCTTTCTTT. This gives the protein CASIRPPDTEAFF.

This clone came up once. The genes are TRBV5-1 and TRBJ2-5; 8 bases are shared with TRBD2. The CDR3 is 15 amino acids. Losses at the gene ends were 1 base for V and 4 bases for J; bases not matched to a gene: 6. The germline CDR1 and CDR2 sequences are SGHRS and YFSETQ. CDR3 bases: TGCGCCAGCAGCTTGACCGGGAGGGCCGTAGAGACCCAGTACTTC. Residues: CASSLTGRAVETQYF.

This clone showed up just once. The chain has TRBV4-2 and TRBJ2-5; D possibly corresponds to TRBD1 (5 bases). The end of the DNA fits TRBJ2-7 better, so the J call may be wrong. The CDR3 loop spans 15 amino acids. From germline, CDR1 is LGHNA and CDR2 YNFKEQ. The CDR3 DNA reads as TGTGCCAGCAGCCAAGATAGGACACTGCTCTACGAGCAGTACTTC. Amino acids: CASSQDRTLLYEQYF.

The chain recombines TRBV7-2 with TRBJ2-5; possibly TRBD1 for D (6 bases). The CDR3 totals 16 residues. With 1 base removed from V and 5 bases from J, the gap between germline ends came to 17 bases. Germline CDR1 reads SGHTA; CDR2 reads FQGNSA. CDR3 loop: CASSLESTGIVETQYF. The DNA for the CDR3 is TGTGCCAGCAGCTTAGAGTCAACAGGGATTGTGGAGACCCAGTACTTC.

This clone has a single count. The chain carries TRBV29-1 and TRBJ1-5; D remains ambiguous. V was trimmed by 6 bases and J by 3 bases, leaving 12 bases between them. CDR3 length: 13 residues. Looked up from germline, CDR1 is SQVTM and CDR2 is ANQGSEA. The CDR3 region is CSVARDSNQPQHF. CDR3 coding DNA: TGCAGCGTAGCAAGGGATTCCAATCAGCCCCAGCATTTT.

The chain employs TRBV10-3 and TRBJ2-2; a possible D gene is TRBD1 (6 bases). V lost 2 bases and J lost 7, with 23 bases in between. The CDR3 contains 18 residues. CDR1 ENHRY and CDR2 SYGVKD come from the germline V gene. The CDR3, as DNA: TGTGCCATCAGTGAGGCCCCCTTAACAGGGCTCGACGGCGGGGAGCTGTTTTTT. Its translation is CAISEAPLTGLDGGELFF.

V usage is TRBV11-3 and J usage is TRBJ1-6, with D tentatively TRBD1 (5 bases). V lost 1 base to trimming and J lost 10 bases, with 23 bases between them. Germline loops: CDR1 SGHNT, CDR2 YENEEA. The CDR3 sequence is 18 residues long. The CDR3 sequence: CASSLALGTLRDESPLHF. The CDR3 DNA reads TGTGCCAGCAGCTTAGCCTTAGGAACACTCAGGGATGAATCACCCCTCCACTTT. Combining the CDR3 with reference TRBV11-3 and TRBJ1-6 gives the whole variable domain EAGVVQSPRYKIIEKKQPVAFWCNPISGHNTLYWYLQNLGQGPELLIRYENEEAVDDSQLPKDRFSAERLKGVDSTLKIQPAELGDSAVYLCASSLALGTLRDESPLHFGNGTRLTVT.

This clone has just one count. V gene TRBV12-5 combines with J gene TRBJ2-3; 9 nucleotides match TRBD1. The CDR3 sequence is 15 residues long. V lost 4 bases, J lost 5 bases, and 7 bases stayed unmatched. Germline V gives CDR1 LGHNT, CDR2 FRNRAP. Written as DNA, the CDR3 is TGTGCTAGTGGTTCTGGACAGGGGCAGGGAGATACGCAGTATTTT. Protein product: CASGSGQGQGDTQYF.